This TCR beta chain is from a study of cytomegalovirus exposure and HLA in healthy donors. Germline-derived CDR1 and CDR2 are MNHEY and SMNVEV (reference sequence). The CDR3 runs 15 residues. V shed 1 base and J shed 0 bases, with 9 bases lying between them. Comment on this clone: Its antigen is not identified.

Points from the study as a whole: A later examination showed that TCR association rates differed by HLA locus, with DRB1 most and HLA-C fewest. Segments of the TCR beta V type were, in most cases, productive about 87% or about 30% of the time in an earlier analysis. When presence/absence was analysed, sequencing depth was taken to be roughly uniform across donors. In a later analysis, a missense DCLRE1C variant was linked to TCR beta V- and J-gene trimming.

PCR amplification relied on 60 Vbeta primers (plus 13 Jbeta primers). The protocol was immunoSEQ multiplex PCR, while the TCRdb copy is restricted to in-frame clones and leaves out a portion. This table holds roughly 190,000 clones, around 86% found once. The sequence was obtained from a man aged 40-49 years in good health and CMV-seropositive. This chain joins TRBV27 and TRBJ1-2, with a possible D match to TRBD1 (6 bases). The material sequenced was PBMCs. The CDR3 DNA reads TGTGCCAGCAGTTTATGGGGGGGCTCTAACTATGGCTACACCTTC. The encoded protein is CASSLWGGSNYGYTF.